Presented here are 6 T cell receptor beta chains from one specimen sequenced in a study of T cells in Graves' hyperthyroidism and ophthalmopathy. Amplification yielded TCR beta CDR3 regions, with RNA transcripts as the source. HTBI primers were used for first-round RT-PCR of the TCR CDR3. TCRdb re-analysed the multiplex PCR reads in MiXCR, keeping a single row per CDR3 protein. The repertoire consists of more than 500,000 distinct CDR3 sequences, with just over 45% occurring once and the leading ten covering roughly 19%. Material for sequencing was peripheral blood or thyroid tissue (not recorded which). These receptors were obtained from an adult woman with Graves' disease, either hyperthyroidism or ophthalmopathy (not recorded which).

Regarding this clonotype: This clone may be a read error of a much larger clone one base away. The rearrangement joins TRBV6-6 to TRBJ2-2; D unclear. This CDR3 is 13 amino acids long. V was shortened by 8 bases and J by 7 bases, with 14 bases between the two germline ends. Germline values: CDR1 MNHNY, CDR2 SVGAGI (reference sequence). CDR3 loop: CASGVHGFGELFF. The DNA of the CDR3 is TGTGCCAGCGGTGTTCACGGCTTCGGGGAGCTGTTTTTT.

The DNA of the CDR3 is TGCAGTGCCCTCAAAGGGACAGCGAGCAATCAGCCCCAGCATTTT. This translates into CSALKGTASNQPQHF. The V and J genes are TRBV20-1 and TRBJ1-5; 7 bases fit TRBD1. V shed 6 bases and J 1 base; nucleotides not matched to a gene: 9. The V gene's germline CDR1 is DFQATT and CDR2 SNEGSKA (reference sequence). CDR3 length: 15 residues.

This clonotype was recorded many times. The rearrangement links TRBV6-1 to TRBJ2-7; 7 bases are shared with TRBD2. The CDR3 spans 13 residues. V shed 7 bases and J 6 bases; nucleotides not matched to a gene: 9. Looked up from germline, CDR1 is MNHNS and CDR2 is SASEGT. The CDR3: CASTPRGGAEQYF. CDR3 nucleotide sequence: TGTGCCAGCACTCCTCGGGGAGGGGCCGAGCAGTACTTC.

This clonotype was seen just once. This chain uses TRBV15 with TRBJ2-5, with TRBD2 identical over 8 bases. The junction had 9 bases not matched to a gene; V was cut back by 8 bases and J by 1 base. The germline gives CDR1 LNHNV, CDR2 YYDKDF (reference sequence). The CDR3 has 15 amino acids. CDR3 nucleotide sequence: TGTGCCACCGCATGGGTAGCGGGACTCCAAGAGACCCAGTACTTC. Amino acids: CATAWVAGLQETQYF.

The chain combines TRBV7-8 with TRBJ1-1, with TRBD1 matching 8 bases. Trimming took 6 bases from V and 3 from J; bases not matched to a gene: 6. CDR3 length: 14 residues. Germline V gene data show CDR1 as SGHVS and CDR2 as FQNEAQ. CDR3 DNA: TGTGCCAGCAGTTCAGACAGGGGACACACTGAAGCTTTCTTT. Translation gives CASSSDRGHTEAFF. Based on the CDR3 plus reference TRBV7-8 and TRBJ1-1, the full variable domain is GAGVSQSPRYKVAKRGQDVALRCDPISGHVSLFWYQQALGQGPEFLTYFQNEAQLDKSGLPSDRFFAERPEGSVSTLKIQRTQQEDSAVYLCASSSDRGHTEAFFGQGTRLTVV.

The V call is TRBV12-3 or TRBV12-4, the J call TRBJ1-5; possible D gene TRBD1, 6 bases. Trimming took off 5 bases at V and 11 bases at J, with 10 bases between the two ends. The CDR3 is 11 residues long. CDR3 coding DNA: TGTGCCAGCAGTAAACAGGGAACCCAGCATTTT. It yields the protein CASSKQGTQHF.